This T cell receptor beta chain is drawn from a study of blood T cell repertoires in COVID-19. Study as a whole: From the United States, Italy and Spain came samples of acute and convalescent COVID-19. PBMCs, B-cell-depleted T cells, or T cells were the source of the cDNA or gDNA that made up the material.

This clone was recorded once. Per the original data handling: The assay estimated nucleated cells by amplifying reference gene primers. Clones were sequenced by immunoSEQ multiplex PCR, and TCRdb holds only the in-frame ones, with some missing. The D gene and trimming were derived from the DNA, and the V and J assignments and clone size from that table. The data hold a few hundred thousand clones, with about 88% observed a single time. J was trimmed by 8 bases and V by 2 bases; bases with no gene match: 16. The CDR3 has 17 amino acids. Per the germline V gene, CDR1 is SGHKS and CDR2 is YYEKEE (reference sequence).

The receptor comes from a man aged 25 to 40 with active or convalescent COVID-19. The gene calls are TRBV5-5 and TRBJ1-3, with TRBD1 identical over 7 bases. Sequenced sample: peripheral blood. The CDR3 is CASSFLFWRGGGHTIYF. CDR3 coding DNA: TGTGCCAGCAGCTTTCTGTTTTGGCGTGGAGGGGGCCACACCATATATTTT.